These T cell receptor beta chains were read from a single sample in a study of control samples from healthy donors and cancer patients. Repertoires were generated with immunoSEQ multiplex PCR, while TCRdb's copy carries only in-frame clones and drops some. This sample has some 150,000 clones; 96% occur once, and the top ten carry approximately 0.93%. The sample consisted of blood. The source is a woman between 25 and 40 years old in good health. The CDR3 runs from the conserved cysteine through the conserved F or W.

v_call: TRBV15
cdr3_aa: CATSRDTTGRNTEAFF

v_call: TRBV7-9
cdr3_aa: CASSSQAGGTEAFF

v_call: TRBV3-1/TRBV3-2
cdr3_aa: CASSKSSGLRTDTQYF

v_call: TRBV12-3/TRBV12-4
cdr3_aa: CASSLIGETQYF

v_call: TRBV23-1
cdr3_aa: CASSQAYHWGDVQGRFNQPQHF

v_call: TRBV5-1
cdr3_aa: CASSLDRTGELFF

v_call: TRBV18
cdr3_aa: CASSPPAGLGYTF

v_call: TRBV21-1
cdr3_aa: CASSLGGTNDGELFF

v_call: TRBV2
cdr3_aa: CARLIPGQGGGYGYTF

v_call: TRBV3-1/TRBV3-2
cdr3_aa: CASSQSYRRTEAFF

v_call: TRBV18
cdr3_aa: CASSSQGQGIVEQYF

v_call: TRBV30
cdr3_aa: CAWDEHNSPLHF

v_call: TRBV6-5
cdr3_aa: CASRNLEGGLNEQFF

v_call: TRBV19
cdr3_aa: CASRIWGAGELFF

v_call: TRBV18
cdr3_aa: CASSPPWGQGAAYNEQFF

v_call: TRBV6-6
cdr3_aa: CASSYVAELFF

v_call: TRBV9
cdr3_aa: CASSAGGEGYGYTF

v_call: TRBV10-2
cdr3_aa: CASSESTGLAGNEQFF

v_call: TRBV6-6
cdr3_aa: CASRLGGEAFF

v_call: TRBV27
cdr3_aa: CASSLGTGSYEQYF

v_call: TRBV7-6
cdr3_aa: CASSMISGGYSGNTIYF

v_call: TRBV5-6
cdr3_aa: CASSRVGGQKVNYGYTF

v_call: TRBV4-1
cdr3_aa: CASSHQGATDTQYF

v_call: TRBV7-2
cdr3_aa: CASSLGRDLPYNEQFF

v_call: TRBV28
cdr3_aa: CASSLWGDRGYEQYF

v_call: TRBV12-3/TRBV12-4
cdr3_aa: CASSLTANYGYTF

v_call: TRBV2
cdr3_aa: CASSSARDSPLHF